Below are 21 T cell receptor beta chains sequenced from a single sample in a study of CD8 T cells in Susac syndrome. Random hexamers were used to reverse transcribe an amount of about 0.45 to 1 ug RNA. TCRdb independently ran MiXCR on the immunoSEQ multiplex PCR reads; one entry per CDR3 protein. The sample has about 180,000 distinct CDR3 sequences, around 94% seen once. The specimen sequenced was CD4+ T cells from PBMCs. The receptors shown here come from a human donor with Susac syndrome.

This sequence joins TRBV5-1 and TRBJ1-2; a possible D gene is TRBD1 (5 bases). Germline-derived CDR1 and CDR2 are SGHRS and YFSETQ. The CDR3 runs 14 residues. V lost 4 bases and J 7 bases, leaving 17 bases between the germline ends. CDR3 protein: CASSRTGIGGGYTF. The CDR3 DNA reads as TGCGCCAGCAGCCGTACAGGCATTGGGGGTGGCTACACCTTC.

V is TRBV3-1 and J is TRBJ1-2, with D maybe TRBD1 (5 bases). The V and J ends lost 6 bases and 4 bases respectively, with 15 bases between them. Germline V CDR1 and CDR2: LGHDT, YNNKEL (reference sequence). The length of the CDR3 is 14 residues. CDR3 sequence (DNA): TGTGCCAGCAGTCGGACAAGTAGGGTCTATGGCTACACCTTC. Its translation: CASSRTSRVYGYTF.

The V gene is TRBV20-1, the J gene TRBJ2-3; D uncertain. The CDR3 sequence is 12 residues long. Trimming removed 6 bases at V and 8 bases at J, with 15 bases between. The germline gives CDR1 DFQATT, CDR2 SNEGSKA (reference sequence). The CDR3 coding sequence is TGCAGTGCCCAGCTTATGGATGGTACGCAGTATTTT. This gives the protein CSAQLMDGTQYF.

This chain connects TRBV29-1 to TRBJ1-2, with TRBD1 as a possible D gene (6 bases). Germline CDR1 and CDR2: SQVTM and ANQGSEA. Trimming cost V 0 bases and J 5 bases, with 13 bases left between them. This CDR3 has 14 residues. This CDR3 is CSVEEWGAGYGYTF. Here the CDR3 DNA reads TGCAGCGTTGAAGAATGGGGGGCAGGTTATGGCTACACCTTC.

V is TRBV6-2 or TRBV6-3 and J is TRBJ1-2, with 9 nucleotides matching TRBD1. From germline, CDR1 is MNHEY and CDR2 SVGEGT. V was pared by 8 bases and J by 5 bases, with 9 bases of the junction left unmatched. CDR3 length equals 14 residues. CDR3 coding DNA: TGTGCCAGCGGAAAACAGGGGGCGCGGTATGGCTACACCTTC. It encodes CASGKQGARYGYTF.

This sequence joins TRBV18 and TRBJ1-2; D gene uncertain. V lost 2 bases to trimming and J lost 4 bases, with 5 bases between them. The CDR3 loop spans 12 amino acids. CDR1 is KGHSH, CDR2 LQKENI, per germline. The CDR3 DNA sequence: TGTGCCAGCTCACCAGCTGGCTATGGCTACACCTTC. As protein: CASSPAGYGYTF.

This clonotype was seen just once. The CDR3 reads CAWAGASALTDTQYF. The DNA for the CDR3 is TGTGCCTGGGCGGGGGCTAGCGCACTCACAGATACGCAGTATTTT. The chain has TRBV30 and TRBJ2-3; D might be TRBD2 (7 bases). Trimming removed 5 bases from V and 2 bases from J, with 17 bases in between. Germline V gene sequence: CDR1 GTSNPN, CDR2 SVGIG (reference sequence). CDR3 length: 15 amino acids. Based on the CDR3 plus reference TRBV30 and TRBJ2-3, the full variable domain is SQTIHQWPATLVQPVGSPLSLECTVEGTSNPNLYWYRQAAGRGLQLLFYSVGIGQISSEVPQNLSASRPQDRQFILSSKKLLLSDSGFYLCAWAGASALTDTQYFGPGTRLTVL.

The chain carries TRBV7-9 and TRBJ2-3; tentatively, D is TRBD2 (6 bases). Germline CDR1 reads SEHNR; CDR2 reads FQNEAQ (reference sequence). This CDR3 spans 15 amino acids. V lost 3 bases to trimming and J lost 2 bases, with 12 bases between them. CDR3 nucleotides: TGTGCCAGCAGCTTCATGGGGGGTCCCACAGATACGCAGTATTTT. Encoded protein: CASSFMGGPTDTQYF.

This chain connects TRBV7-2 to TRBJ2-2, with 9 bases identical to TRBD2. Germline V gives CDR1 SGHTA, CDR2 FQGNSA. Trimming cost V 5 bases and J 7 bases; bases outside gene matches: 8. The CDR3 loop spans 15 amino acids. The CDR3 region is CASSPQGGGGGELFF. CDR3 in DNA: TGTGCCAGCAGCCCACAGGGCGGGGGGGGCGGGGAGCTGTTTTTT.

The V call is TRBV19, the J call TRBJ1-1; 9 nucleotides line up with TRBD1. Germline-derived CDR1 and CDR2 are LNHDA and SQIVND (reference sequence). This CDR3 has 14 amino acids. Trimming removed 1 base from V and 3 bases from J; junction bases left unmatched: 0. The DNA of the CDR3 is TGTGCCAGTAGTATAGGGACAGGGGACACTGAAGCTTTCTTT. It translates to CASSIGTGDTEAFF.

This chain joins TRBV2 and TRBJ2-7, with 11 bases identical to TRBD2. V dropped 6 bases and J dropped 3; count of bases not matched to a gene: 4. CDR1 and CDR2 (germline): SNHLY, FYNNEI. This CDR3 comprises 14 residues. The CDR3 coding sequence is TGTGCCAGCAGCTCTAGCGGGGGGCACTACGAGCAGTACTTC. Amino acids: CASSSSGGHYEQYF. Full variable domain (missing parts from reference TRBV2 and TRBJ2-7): EPEVTQTPSHQVTQMGQEVILRCVPISNHLYFYWYRQILGQKVEFLVSFYNNEISEKSEIFDDQFSVERPDGSNFTLKIRSTKLEDSAMYFCASSSSGGHYEQYFGPGTRLTVT.

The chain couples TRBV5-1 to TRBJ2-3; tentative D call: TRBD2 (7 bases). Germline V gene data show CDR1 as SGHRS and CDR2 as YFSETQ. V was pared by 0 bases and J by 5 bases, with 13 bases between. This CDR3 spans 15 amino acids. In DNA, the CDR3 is TGCGCCAGCAGCTTGGAGGGGGGGCCAGGAGATACGCAGTATTTT. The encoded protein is CASSLEGGPGDTQYF.

This CDR3 is CASSLHTGRIEAFF. The CDR3 nucleotides read TGTGCCAGCAGCTTACATACAGGGAGGATTGAAGCTTTCTTT. The V gene is TRBV5-4, the J gene TRBJ1-1; D is possibly TRBD1 (6 bases). The CDR3 consists of 14 residues. V was shortened by 2 bases and J by 7 bases, with 15 bases between the two germline ends. CDR1 SGHNT and CDR2 YYREEE come from the germline V gene (reference sequence).

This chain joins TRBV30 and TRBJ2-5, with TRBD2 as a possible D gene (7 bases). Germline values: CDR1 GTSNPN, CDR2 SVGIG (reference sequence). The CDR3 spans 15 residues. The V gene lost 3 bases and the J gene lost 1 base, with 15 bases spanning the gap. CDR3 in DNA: TGTGCCTGGAGGGGGGGGCAGGGGCTCCAAGAGACCCAGTACTTC. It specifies CAWRGGQGLQETQYF.

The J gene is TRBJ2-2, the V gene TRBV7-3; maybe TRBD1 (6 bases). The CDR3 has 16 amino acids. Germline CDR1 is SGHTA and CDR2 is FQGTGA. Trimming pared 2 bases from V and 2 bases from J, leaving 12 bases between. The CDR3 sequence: CASSLGGGPNTGELFF. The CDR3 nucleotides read TGTGCCAGCAGCTTAGGTGGGGGCCCAAACACCGGGGAGCTGTTTTTT. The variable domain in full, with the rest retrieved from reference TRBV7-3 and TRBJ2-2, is GAGVSQTPSNKVTEKGKYVELRCDPISGHTALYWYRQSLGQGPEFLIYFQGTGAADDSGLPNDRFFAVRPEGSVSTLKIQRTERGDSAVYLCASSLGGGPNTGELFFGEGSRLTVL.

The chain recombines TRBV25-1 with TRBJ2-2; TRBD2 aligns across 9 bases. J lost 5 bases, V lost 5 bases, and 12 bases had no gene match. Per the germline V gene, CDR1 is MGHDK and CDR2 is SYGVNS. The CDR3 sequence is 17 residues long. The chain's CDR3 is CASSSARGGLRTGELFF. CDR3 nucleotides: TGTGCCAGCAGTAGTGCGCGGGGGGGCCTTCGGACCGGGGAGCTGTTTTTT.

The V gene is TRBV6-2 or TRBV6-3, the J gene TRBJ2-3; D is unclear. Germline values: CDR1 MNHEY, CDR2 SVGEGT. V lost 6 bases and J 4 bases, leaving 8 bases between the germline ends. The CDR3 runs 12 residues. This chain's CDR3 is CASRRPPDTQYF. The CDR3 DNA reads TGTGCCAGCAGGCGGCCCCCAGATACGCAGTATTTT.

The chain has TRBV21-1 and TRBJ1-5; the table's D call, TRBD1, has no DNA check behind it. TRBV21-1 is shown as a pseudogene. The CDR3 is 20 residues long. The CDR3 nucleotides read TGTGCCAGCAGCAAAGACGCGTCCGGACAGAAATTTAAGAGCAATCAGCCCCAGCATTTT. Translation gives CASSKDASGQKFKSNQPQHF.

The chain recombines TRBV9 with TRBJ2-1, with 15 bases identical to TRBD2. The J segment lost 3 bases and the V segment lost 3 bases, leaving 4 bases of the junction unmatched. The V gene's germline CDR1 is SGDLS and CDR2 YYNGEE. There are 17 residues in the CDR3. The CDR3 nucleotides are TGTGCCAGCAGCGGGGGACTAGCGGGGGGCCTCTACAATGAGCAGTTCTTC. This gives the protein CASSGGLAGGLYNEQFF.

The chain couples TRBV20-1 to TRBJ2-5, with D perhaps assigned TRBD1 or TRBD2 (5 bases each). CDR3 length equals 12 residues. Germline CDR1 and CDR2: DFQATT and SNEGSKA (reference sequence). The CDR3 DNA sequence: TGCAGAGGGGAGAATCTAAGGGAGACCCAGTACTTC. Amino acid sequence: CRGENLRETQYF.

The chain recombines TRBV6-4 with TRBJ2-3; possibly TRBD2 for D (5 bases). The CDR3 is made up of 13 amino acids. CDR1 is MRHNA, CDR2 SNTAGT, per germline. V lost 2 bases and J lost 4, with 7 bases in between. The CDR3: CASSDEGADTQYF. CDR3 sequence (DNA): TGTGCCAGCAGTGACGAGGGTGCAGATACGCAGTATTTT.